This T cell receptor beta chain emerged from a study of blood T cell repertoires in COVID-19. Study-wide context: Researchers got acute and convalescent COVID-19 samples from the United States, Italy and Spain. T cells, B-cell-depleted T cells, or PBMCs provided the cDNA or gDNA that served as material.

Per germline, CDR1 SGHTS and CDR2 YDEGEE. Trimming shortened V by 4 bases and J by 4 bases, and 17 bases separated the two germline ends. This CDR3 is built from 16 residues. As handled by the study authors: Estimated nucleated cell counts came from reference gene primer amplification. Assay used: immunoSEQ multiplex PCR; TCRdb lists only in-frame clones, some missing. Clonal size and the V and J genes are those of that table, whereas D and trimming came from the DNA. The table includes roughly 35,000 clones, 70% to 90% detected once. This clonotype was sampled from a man between 65 and 80 years old with acute or convalescent COVID-19. The chain uses TRBV5-8 and TRBJ2-2, with D perhaps TRBD1 (6 bases). Sequencing was done on a sample of peripheral blood. The CDR3 region has the DNA TGTGCCAGCAGCCGAGGGACATTCCGTAGCACCGGGGAGCTGTTTTTT. Translating gives CASSRGTFRSTGELFF.